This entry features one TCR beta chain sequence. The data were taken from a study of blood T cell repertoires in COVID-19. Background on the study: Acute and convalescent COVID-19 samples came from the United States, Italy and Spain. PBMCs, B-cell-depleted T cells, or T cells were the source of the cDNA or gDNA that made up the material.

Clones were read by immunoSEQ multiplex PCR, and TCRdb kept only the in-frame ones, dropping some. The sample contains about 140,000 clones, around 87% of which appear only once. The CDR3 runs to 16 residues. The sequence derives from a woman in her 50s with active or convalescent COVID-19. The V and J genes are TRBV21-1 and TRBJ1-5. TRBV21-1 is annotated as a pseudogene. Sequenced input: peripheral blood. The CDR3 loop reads CASSNPRGGGNQPQHF. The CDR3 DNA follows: TGTGCCAGCAGCAACCCCCGAGGGGGGGGCAATCAGCCCCAGCATTTT.